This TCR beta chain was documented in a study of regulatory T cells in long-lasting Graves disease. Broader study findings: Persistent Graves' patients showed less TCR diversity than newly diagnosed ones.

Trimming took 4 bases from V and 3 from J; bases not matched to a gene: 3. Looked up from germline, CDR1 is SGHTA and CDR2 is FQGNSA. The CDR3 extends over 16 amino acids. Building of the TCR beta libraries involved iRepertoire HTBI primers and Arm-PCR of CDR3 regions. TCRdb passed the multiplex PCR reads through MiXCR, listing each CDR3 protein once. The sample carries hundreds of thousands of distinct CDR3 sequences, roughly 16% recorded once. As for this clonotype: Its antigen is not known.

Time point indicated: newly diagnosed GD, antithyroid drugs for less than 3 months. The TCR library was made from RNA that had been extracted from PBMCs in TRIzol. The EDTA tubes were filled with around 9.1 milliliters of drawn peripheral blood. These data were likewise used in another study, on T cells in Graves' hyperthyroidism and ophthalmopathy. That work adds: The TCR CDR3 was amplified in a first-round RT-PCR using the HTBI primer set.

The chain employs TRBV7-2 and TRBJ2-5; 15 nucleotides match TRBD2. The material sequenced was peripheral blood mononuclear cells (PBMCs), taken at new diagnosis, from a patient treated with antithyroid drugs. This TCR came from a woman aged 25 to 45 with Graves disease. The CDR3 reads CASSSGTSGRKETQYF. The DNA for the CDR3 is TGTGCCAGCAGCTCAGGGACTAGCGGGAGGAAAGAGACCCAGTACTTC.